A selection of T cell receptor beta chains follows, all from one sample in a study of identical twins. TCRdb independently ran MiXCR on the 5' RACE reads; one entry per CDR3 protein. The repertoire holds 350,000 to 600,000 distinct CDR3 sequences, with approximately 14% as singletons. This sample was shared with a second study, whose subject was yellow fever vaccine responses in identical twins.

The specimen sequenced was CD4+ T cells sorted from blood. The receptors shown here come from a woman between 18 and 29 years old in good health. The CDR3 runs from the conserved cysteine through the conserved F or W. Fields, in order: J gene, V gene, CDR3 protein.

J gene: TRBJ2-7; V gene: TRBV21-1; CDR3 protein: CASSKETVPGDLSYEQYF
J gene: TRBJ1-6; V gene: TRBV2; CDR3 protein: CASRMGNSPLHF
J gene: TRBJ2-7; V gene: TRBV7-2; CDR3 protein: CASSRTGLVYEQYF
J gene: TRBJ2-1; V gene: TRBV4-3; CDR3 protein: CASSQAPDRNEQFF
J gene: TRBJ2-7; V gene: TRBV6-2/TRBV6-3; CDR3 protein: CASSPIGTAYEQYF
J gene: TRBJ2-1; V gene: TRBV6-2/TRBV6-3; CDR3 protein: CASSYWGDNEQFF
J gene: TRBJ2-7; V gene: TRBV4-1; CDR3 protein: CASGQLGPPYEQYF
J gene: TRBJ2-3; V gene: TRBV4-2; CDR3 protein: CASSQDWSTDTQYF
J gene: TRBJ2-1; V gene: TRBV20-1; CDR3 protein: CSAQSSYNEQFF
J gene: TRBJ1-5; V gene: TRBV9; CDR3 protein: CASSGRPDSNQPQHF
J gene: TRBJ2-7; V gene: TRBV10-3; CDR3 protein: CAISQGAYEQYF
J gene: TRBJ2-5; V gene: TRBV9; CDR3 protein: CASSVGNLGGQKETQYF
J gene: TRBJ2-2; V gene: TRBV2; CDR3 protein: CASSEASRGRLFF
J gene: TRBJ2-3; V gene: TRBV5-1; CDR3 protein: CASSLSSGSTDTQYF
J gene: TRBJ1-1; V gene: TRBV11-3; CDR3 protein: CASSSRRGAEAFF
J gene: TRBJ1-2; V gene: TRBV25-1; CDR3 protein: CASSDPGGQNYGYTF
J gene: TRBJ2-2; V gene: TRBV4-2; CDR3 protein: CASSQVIRGSNTGELFF
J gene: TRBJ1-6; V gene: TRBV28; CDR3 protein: CASRTTGGGYNSPLHF
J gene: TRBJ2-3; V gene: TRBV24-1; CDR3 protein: CATSAAIKTLYTDTQYF
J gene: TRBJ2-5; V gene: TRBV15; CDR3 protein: CATSRIGLAGPQETQYF
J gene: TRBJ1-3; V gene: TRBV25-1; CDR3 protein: CASSQTGTGNTIYF
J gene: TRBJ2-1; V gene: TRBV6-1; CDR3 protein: CASRPPPSRGRDEQFF
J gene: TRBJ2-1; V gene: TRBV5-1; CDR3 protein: CASSLSPGASYNEQFF
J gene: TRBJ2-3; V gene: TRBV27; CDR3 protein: CASRHRWGGEADTQYF
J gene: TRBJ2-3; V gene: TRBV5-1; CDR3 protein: CASSLTGIGTDTQYF
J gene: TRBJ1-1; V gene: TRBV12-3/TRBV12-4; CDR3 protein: CASSRSGGEAFF
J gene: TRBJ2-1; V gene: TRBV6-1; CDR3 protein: CASTVGGPGSSYNEQFF
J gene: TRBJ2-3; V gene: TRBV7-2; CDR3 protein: CASSPGQGRGTDTQYF
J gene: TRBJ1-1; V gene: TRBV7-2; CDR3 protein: CASSLITQGAVNTEAFF
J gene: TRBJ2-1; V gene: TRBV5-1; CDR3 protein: CASSLRLAGAYNEQFF
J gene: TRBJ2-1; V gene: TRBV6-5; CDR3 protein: CASSSTSGRAEQFF
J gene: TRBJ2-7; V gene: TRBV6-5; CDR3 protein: CASSYLGLPYEQYF
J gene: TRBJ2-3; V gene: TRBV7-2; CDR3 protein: CASSLAVGGGITDTQYF
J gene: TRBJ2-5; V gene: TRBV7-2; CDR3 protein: CASSLDGAGGETQYF
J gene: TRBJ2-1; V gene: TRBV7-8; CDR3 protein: CASTLVRGQGAGEQFF
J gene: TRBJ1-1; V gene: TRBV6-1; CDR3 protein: CASSEGRGAGTEAFF
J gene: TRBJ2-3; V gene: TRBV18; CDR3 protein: CASSHGTNTDTQYF
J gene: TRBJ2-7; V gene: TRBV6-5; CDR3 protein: CASSLSRQGWREQYF
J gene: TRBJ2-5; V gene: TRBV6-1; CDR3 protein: CASNDRDRGEETQYF
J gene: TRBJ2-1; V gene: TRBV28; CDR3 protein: CASSPPRAYEQFF
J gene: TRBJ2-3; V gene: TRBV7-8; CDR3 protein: CACSLAEKQGNTQYF
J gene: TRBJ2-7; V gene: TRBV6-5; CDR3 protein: CASSYSPWGEQYF
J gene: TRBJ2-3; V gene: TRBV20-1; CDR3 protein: CSARVGSATSDTQYF
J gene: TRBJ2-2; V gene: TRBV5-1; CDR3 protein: CASSLGRTVTGELFF
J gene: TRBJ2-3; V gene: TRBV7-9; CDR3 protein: CASYSGNTDTQYF
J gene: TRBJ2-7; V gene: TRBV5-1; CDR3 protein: CASAPRTQGSYEQYF
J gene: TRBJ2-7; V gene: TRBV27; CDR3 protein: CASSLPGTGFWEQYF
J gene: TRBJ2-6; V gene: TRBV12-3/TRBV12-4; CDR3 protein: CASSLRGASSGANVLTF
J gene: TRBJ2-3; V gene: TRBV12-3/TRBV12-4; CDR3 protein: CASSQRGPSDTQYF
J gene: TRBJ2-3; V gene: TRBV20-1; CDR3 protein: CSARVRGTDTQYF
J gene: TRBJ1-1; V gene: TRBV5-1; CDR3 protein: CASRFRWDTEAFF
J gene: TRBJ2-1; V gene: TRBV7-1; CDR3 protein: CASSSSSGSRNEQFF
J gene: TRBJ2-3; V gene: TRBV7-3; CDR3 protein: CASSADQIDTQYF
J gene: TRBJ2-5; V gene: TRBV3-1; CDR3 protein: CASSQWSSGGQDYF
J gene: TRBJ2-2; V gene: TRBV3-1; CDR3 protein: CASSLRGQGSTGELFF
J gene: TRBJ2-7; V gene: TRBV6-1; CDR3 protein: CASSTGTMGYEQYF
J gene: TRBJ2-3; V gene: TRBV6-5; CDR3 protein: CASSYEGRVDTQYF
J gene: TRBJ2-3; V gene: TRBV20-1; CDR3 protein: CSAENQGKGGDTQYF
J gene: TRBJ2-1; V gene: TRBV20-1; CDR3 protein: CSRWTSGGGSNEQFF